This T cell receptor (beta chain) was identified during a study of cytomegalovirus exposure and HLA in healthy donors. Though probably carrying unrecorded immune exposures, donors were nominally healthy at sampling. A note on this clone: The antigen is unknown.

General observations from the study: In a later analysis, at a false discovery rate of 0.05, 17,000 or so TCR beta sequences were associated with HLA alleles. Across all donors, roughly uniform sequencing depth was an assumption of the presence/absence analyses. In vitro experiments confirmed that a few CMV-associated chains were specific for CMV antigens.

PCR used 60 Vbeta primers and 13 Jbeta primers. The assay was immunoSEQ multiplex PCR, and TCRdb's table has in-frame clones only and misses some. This repertoire shows around 170,000 clones, more than 65% found once; its top ten account for less than 4.5%. The CDR3 is 16 amino acids. J was trimmed by 4 bases and V by 5 bases; bases with no gene match: 11. Germline V gene lookup returns CDR1 MGHRA and CDR2 YSYEKL. The sample comprised PBMCs. The chain links TRBV4-1 to TRBJ2-5; TRBD2 matches at 9 bases. This TCR came from a middle-aged man in good health and CMV-seronegative. This chain's CDR3 is CASSLIGSGGPETQYF. The CDR3 DNA reads as TGCGCCAGCAGCTTAATTGGCAGCGGGGGGCCAGAGACCCAGTACTTC.